This is a list of T cell receptor beta chains from one sample in a study of blood T cell repertoires in COVID-19. TCRdb keeps only in-frame clones here, not all; method: immunoSEQ multiplex PCR. The data contain some 130,000 clones, about 86% of them singletons. The sample comprised peripheral blood. Source of these receptors: a woman aged 50 to 60 with acute or convalescent COVID-19. The CDR3 runs from the conserved cysteine through the conserved F or W. D genes are given only for firm matches. Rows may omit the clone size; those that give it use once, few, many or a size class.

clone_size j_call v_call d_call cdr3_nt cdr3_aa
NA TRBJ1-2 TRBV19 NA TGTGCCAGTAGTATAGTTCCAGACTATGGCTACACCTTC CASSIVPDYGYTF
NA TRBJ1-1 TRBV5-1 TRBD1 TGCGCCAGCAGTCTACAGGGGGAAGGGGCCGACACTGAAGCTTTCTTT CASSLQGEGADTEAFF
NA TRBJ1-4 TRBV19 NA TGTGCCAGTAGTAAGGACAGCAGTAACGAACTGGGAAAACTGTTTTTT CASSKDSSNELGKLFF
once TRBJ1-1 TRBV6-5 NA TGTGCCAGCAGTCGTCAGGGGAACACTGAAGCTTTCTTT CASSRQGNTEAFF
NA TRBJ2-2 TRBV18 NA TGTGCCAGCTCACCATTAACCGGGGAGCTGTTTTTT CASSPLTGELFF
few TRBJ2-2 TRBV19 TRBD1 TGTGCCAGTAGTATACTCCGCGGCAGGGGGACCGGGGAGCTGTTTTTT CASSILRGRGTGELFF
NA TRBJ2-1 TRBV5-6 TRBD1 TGTGCCAGCAGCTTCCGTCGACAGGGGGCCGGGTACAATGAGCAGTTCTTC CASSFRRQGAGYNEQFF
few TRBJ1-5 TRBV6-5 NA TGTGCCGGGGGGGAGGGTAATCAGCCCCAGCATTTT CAGGEGNQPQHF
NA TRBJ2-2 TRBV27 TRBD1 TGTGCCAGCAGTTTATTGCGGACAGGGTCGGACGCCGGGGAGCTGTTTTTT CASSLLRTGSDAGELFF
NA TRBJ1-6 TRBV9 NA TGTGCCAGCAAGCCGGGACACAATAATTCACCCCTCCACTTT CASKPGHNNSPLHF
NA TRBJ2-3 TRBV19 TRBD1 TGTGCCAGTAGTACCGGACAGGGGGCAACAGATACGCAGTATTTT CASSTGQGATDTQYF
NA TRBJ1-5 TRBV6-4 NA TGTGCCAGCAGTGGTATTACAGCTGAAAATCAGCCCCAGCATTTT CASSGITAENQPQHF
NA TRBJ1-1 TRBV5-1 TRBD1 TGCGCCAGCAGCAGGTACAGGGGCCCGCGAAACACTGAAGCTTTCTTT CASSRYRGPRNTEAFF
NA TRBJ2-7 TRBV5-4 NA TGTGCCAGCAGCTTGGCACAGGGAAGCACCTACGAGCAGTACTTC CASSLAQGSTYEQYF
NA TRBJ1-6 TRBV6-1 TRBD1 TGTGCCAGCAGTGAAGATTCCGGGACAGGGGGTAGTTGGTATAATTCACCCCTCCACTTT CASSEDSGTGGSWYNSPLHF
NA TRBJ2-7 TRBV19 TRBD2 TGTGCCAGTAGTGCCTTTGTAGCGGGGGGTTCCTACGAGCAGTACTTC CASSAFVAGGSYEQYF
NA TRBJ2-7 TRBV5-1 TRBD2 TGCGCCAGCAGATCCGGGACTACTTCCTACGAGCAGTACTTC CASRSGTTSYEQYF
NA TRBJ2-1 TRBV6-5 TRBD2 TGTGCCAGCAGCGGACTAGCGGGTAACAATGAGCAGTTCTTC CASSGLAGNNEQFF